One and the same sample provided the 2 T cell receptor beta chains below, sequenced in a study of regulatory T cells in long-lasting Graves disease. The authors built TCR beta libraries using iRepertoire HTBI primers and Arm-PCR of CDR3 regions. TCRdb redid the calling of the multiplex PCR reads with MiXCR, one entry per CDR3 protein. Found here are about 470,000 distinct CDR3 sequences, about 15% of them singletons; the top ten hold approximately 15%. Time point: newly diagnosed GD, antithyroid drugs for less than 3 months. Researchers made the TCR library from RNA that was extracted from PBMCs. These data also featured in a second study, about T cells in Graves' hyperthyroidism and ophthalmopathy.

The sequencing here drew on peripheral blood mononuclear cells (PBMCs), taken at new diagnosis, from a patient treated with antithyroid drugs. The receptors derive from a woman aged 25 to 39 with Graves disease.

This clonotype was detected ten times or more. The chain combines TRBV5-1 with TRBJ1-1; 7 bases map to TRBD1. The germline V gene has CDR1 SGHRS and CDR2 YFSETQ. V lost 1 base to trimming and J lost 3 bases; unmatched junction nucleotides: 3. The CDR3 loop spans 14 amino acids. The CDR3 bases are TGCGCCAGCAGCTTGAGGGGGCCCGACACTGAAGCTTTCTTT. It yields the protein CASSLRGPDTEAFF.

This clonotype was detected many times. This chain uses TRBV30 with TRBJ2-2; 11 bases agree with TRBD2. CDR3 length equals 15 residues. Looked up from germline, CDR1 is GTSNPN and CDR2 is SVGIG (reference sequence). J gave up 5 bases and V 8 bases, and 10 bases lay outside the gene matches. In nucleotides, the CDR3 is TGTGCCATACTTAGCGGGAGGGTTAGTACCGGGGAGCTGTTTTTT. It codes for CAILSGRVSTGELFF.